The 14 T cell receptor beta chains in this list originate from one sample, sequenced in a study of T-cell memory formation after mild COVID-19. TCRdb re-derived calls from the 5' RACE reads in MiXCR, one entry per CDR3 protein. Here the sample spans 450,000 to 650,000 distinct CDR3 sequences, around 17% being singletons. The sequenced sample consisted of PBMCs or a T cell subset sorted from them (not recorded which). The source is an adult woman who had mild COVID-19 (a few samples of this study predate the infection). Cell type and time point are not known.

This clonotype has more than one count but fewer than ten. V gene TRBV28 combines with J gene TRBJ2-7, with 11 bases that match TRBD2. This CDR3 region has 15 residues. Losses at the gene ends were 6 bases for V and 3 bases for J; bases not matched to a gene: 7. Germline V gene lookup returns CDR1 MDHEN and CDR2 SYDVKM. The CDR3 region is CASRSGTSGNYEQYF. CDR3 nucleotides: TGTGCCAGCAGATCCGGGACTAGCGGAAACTACGAGCAGTACTTC. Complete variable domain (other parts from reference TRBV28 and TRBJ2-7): DVKVTQSSRYLVKRTGEKVFLECVQDMDHENMFWYRQDPGLGLRLIYFSYDVKMKEKGDIPEGYSVSREKKERFSLILESASTNQTSMYLCASRSGTSGNYEQYFGPGTRLTVT.

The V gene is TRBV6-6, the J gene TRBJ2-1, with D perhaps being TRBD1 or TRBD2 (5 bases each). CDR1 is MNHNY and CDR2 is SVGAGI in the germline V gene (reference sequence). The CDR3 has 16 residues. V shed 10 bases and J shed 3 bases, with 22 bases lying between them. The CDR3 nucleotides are TGTGCCACCACTTACGGGGCAGCGTACGACTACAATGAGCAGTTCTTC. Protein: CATTYGAAYDYNEQFF.

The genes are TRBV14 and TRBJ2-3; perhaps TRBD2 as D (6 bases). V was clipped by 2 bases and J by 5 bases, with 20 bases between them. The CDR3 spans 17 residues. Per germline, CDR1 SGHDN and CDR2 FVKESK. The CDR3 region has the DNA TGTGCCAGCAGCCAACTTCGGGCCGTCGCCGGGAGAGATACGCAGTATTTT. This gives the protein CASSQLRAVAGRDTQYF. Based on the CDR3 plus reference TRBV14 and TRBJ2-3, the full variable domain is EAGVTQFPSHSVIEKGQTVTLRCDPISGHDNLYWYRRVMGKEIKFLLHFVKESKQDESGMPNNRFLAERTGGTYSTLKVQPAELEDSGVYFCASSQLRAVAGRDTQYFGPGTRLTVL.

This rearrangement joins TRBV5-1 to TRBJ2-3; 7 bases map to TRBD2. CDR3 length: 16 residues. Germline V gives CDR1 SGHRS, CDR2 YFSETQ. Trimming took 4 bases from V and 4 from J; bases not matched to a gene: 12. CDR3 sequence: CASSPFPAGNSDTQYF. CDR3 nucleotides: TGCGCCAGCAGCCCTTTCCCAGCGGGGAACTCAGATACGCAGTATTTT.

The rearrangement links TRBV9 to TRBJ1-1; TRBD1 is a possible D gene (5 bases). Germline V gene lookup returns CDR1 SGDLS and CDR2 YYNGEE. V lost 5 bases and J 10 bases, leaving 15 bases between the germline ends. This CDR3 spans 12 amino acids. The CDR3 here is CASSPGTRLAFF. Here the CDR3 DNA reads TGTGCCAGCAGTCCGGGGACGAGGTTAGCTTTCTTT.

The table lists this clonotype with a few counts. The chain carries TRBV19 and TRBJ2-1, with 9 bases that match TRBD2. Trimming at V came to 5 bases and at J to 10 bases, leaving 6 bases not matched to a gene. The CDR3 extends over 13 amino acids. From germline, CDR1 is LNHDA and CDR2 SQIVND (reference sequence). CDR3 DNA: TGTGCCAGTAGTCCCGGACTAGCGAGAGAGCAGTTCTTC. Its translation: CASSPGLAREQFF.

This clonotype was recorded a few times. CDR3 DNA sequence: TGTGCCAGCAGCTACCGACAGAGTGTTACAGAGACCCAGTACTTC. Encoded protein: CASSYRQSVTETQYF. The genes are TRBV7-2 and TRBJ2-5; perhaps TRBD1 as D (5 bases). The V gene's germline CDR1 is SGHTA and CDR2 FQGNSA. The CDR3 runs to 15 residues. Trimming pared 4 bases from V and 4 bases from J, leaving 16 bases between. The full variable domain, with the rest looked up from reference TRBV7-2 and TRBJ2-5, is GAGVSQSPSNKVTEKGKDVELRCDPISGHTALYWYRQSLGQGLEFLIYFQGNSAPDKSGLPSDRFSAERTGGSVSTLTIQRTQQEDSAVYLCASSYRQSVTETQYFGPGTRLLVL.

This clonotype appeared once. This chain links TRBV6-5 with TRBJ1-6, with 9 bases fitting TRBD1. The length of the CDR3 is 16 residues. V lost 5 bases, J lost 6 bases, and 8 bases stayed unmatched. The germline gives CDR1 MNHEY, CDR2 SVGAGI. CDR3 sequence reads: CASSQDRGGLNSPLHF. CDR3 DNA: TGTGCCAGCAGTCAAGACAGGGGGGGTCTTAATTCACCCCTCCACTTT.

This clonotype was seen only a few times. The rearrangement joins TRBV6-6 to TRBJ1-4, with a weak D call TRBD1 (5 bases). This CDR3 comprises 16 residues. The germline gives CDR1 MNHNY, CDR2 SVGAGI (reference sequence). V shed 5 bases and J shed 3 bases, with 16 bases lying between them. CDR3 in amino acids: CASSTPRAGANEKLFF. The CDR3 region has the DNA TGTGCCAGCAGTACCCCTCGAGCGGGGGCTAATGAAAAACTGTTTTTT.

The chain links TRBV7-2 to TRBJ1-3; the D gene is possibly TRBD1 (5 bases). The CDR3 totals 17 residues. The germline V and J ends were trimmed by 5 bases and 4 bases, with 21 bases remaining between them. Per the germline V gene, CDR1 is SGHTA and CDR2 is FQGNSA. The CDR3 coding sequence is TGTGCCAGCAGCCTGGGCTGGAGGGGAGCGTCCGGAAACACCATATATTTT. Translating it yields CASSLGWRGASGNTIYF.

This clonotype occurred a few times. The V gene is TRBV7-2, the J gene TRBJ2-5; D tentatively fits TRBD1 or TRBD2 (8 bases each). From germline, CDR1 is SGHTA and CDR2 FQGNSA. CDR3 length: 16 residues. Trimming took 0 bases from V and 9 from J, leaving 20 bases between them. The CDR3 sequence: CASSLAAGGGGRPQYF. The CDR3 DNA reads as TGTGCCAGCAGCTTAGCGGCAGGGGGCGGGGGGAGACCCCAGTACTTC.

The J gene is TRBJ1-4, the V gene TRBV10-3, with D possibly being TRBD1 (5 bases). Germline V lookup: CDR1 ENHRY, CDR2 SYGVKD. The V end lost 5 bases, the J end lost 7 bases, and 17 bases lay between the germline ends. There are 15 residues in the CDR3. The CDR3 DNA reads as TGTGCCATCAGTCCCAGCGGGACGAGAGGTGAAAAACTGTTTTTT. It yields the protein CAISPSGTRGEKLFF.

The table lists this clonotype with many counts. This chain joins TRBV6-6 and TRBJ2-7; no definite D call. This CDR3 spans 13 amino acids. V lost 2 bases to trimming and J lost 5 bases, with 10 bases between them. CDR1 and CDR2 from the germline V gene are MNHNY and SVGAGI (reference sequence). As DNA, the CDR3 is TGTGCCAGCAGTTACGAGGAGACCGACGAGCAGTACTTC. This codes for CASSYEETDEQYF.

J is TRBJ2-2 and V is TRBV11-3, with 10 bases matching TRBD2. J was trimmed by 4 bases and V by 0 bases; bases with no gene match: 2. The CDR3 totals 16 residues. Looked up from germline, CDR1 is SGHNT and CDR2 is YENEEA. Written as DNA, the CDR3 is TGTGCCAGCAGCTTAGATAAGCGGGAGGGCACCGGGGAGCTGTTTTTT. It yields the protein CASSLDKREGTGELFF.